These T cell receptor beta chains were read from a single sample in a study of T cell repertoires in urothelial bladder cancer. TCRdb keeps only in-frame clones here, not all; method: immunoSEQ multiplex PCR. The sample holds approximately 9,000 clones, roughly 58% seen once. Sequencing was carried out using tumor-infiltrating cells from bladder cancer. The receptors originated from a human donor with urothelial carcinoma. The CDR3 runs from the conserved cysteine through the conserved F or W. A D gene is named only where the DNA matches it firmly. Size values are once, few and many counts, or a class for expanded clones, and some rows have none.

>.|.|TRBJ2-4|TRBV5-6
TGTGCCAGCAGCACTCAGATAGCCAAAAACGTTCAGTACTTC
CASSTQIAKNVQYF
>once|.|TRBJ2-2|TRBV7-2
TGTGCCAGCAGCCCCCACCAGAACACCGGGGAGCTGTTTTTT
CASSPHQNTGELFF
>.|.|TRBJ2-7|TRBV9
TGTGCCAGCAGCCTCGACGGGGGGCCGGTTTACGAGCAGTACTTC
CASSLDGGPVYEQYF
>.|.|TRBJ1-1|TRBV5-1
TGCGCCAGCAGCTCCAGAGGGCGTGAAGCTTTCTTT
CASSSRGREAFF
>.|.|TRBJ1-1|TRBV6-5
TGTGCCAGCAGTTACTCGGGGTCGAACACTGAAGCTTTCTTT
CASSYSGSNTEAFF
>medium-sized|.|TRBJ1-1|TRBV5-3
TGTGCCAGAATCGCAGCTTTCTTT
CARIAAFF
>.|TRBD2|TRBJ2-3|TRBV2
TGTGCCAGCAGTCGTGGGACTAGCCCGGATACGCAGTATTTT
CASSRGTSPDTQYF
>.|.|TRBJ2-7|TRBV10-1
TGCGCCAGGTGGACACGGGTGGCCGAGCAGTACTTC
CARWTRVAEQYF
>.|.|TRBJ1-1|TRBV30
TGTGCCTGGAGTGTATTTCGGGGCGAAGCTTTCTTT
CAWSVFRGEAFF
>.|.|TRBJ2-7|TRBV7-2
TGTGCCAGCAGCCCGCGCGGACATGAATCCTACGAGCAGTACTTC
CASSPRGHESYEQYF